This passage covers 8 T cell receptor beta chains from one sample sequenced in a study of spatial heterogeneity in lung cancer. MiXCR, applied by TCRdb to the 5' RACE reads, yields one record per CDR3 protein. The sample holds a few thousand distinct CDR3 sequences, around 32% seen once. The time point is: sample taken at primary tumor resection. Unsorted whole RNA from tumor, nontumor lung or frozen PBMC underwent sequencing. This sample comprised PBMCs, obtained at surgery. The origin of the receptors is a male donor with early-stage non-small cell lung cancer.

This clonotype has only a few counts. This beta chain appears as a stray read in a library generated for alpha chains; its size is not informative. V gene TRBV7-9 combines with J gene TRBJ2-7; D ambiguous. Germline loops: CDR1 SEHNR, CDR2 FQNEAQ (reference sequence). The germline V and J ends were trimmed by 0 bases and 5 bases, with 11 bases remaining between them. This CDR3 has 14 amino acids. This CDR3 reads CASSLATSANEQYF. The CDR3 DNA sequence: TGTGCCAGCAGCTTAGCGACTTCTGCAAACGAGCAGTACTTC. The variable domain in full, completed from reference TRBV7-9 and TRBJ2-7, reads DTGVSQNPRHKITKRGQNVTFRCDPISEHNRLYWYRQTLGQGPEFLTYFQNEAQLEKSRLLSDRFSAERPKGSFSTLEIQRTEQGDSAMYLCASSLATSANEQYFGPGTRLTVT.

In the case of this clonotype: A library prepared for alpha chains yielded this beta chain as an off-target read; its size is of little meaning. The chain combines TRBV28 with TRBJ2-7, with D unresolved. Between the trimmed V and J ends, which lost 3 bases and 2 bases, there was a span of 11 bases. This CDR3 comprises 14 residues. Per germline, CDR1 MDHEN and CDR2 SYDVKM. CDR3 bases: TGTGCCAGCAGTTTTAAGGGCAGTGCCTACGAGCAGTACTTC. This sequence encodes CASSFKGSAYEQYF.

This clonotype came up a few times. Because this beta chain is a stray read in a library intended to capture alpha chains, its abundance should not be given much weight. V usage is TRBV20-1 and J usage is TRBJ2-1; TRBD2 matches at 8 bases. CDR3 size: 12 residues. Trimming took 7 bases from V and 2 from J; bases not matched to a gene: 1. CDR1 DFQATT and CDR2 SNEGSKA come from the germline V gene (reference sequence). As DNA, the CDR3 is TGCAGTGGGCGGGAGGCCTACAATGAGCAGTTCTTC. This codes for CSGREAYNEQFF.

This clonotype was picked up a small number of times. For a library built for alpha chains, this beta chain is a stray read; little rests on its size. The V and J genes are TRBV7-3 and TRBJ2-5, with TRBD2 matching 10 bases. After removal of 3 bases from V and 5 bases from J, the junction contained 6 bases not matched to a gene. Germline loops: CDR1 SGHTA, CDR2 FQGTGA. The CDR3 totals 15 residues. Here the CDR3 reads CASSFASGSLETQYF. The CDR3 nucleotides read TGTGCCAGCAGCTTTGCTAGCGGGAGCCTGGAGACCCAGTACTTC.

The sample holds a few counts of this clonotype. A library made for alpha chains picked up this beta chain off target, so its size means little. The chain combines TRBV12-3 or TRBV12-4 with TRBJ2-6; no reliable D call. The CDR3 covers 14 residues. V lost 4 bases and J 0 bases, leaving 4 bases between the germline ends. CDR3 loop: CASSWSSGANVLTF. The DNA of the CDR3 is TGTGCCAGCAGTTGGAGCTCTGGGGCCAACGTCCTGACTTTC.

This clonotype has more than one count but fewer than ten. This beta chain is an unintended read in a library built for alpha chains; its size means little. The chain couples TRBV28 to TRBJ2-7, with a tentative D call TRBD2 (5 bases). Between the trimmed V and J ends, which lost 6 bases and 2 bases, there was a span of 8 bases. Germline V gene data show CDR1 as MDHEN and CDR2 as SYDVKM. The CDR3 runs 12 residues. The CDR3 DNA reads TGTGCCAGCAGCCCCGGGGCCTACGAGCAGTACTTC. As protein: CASSPGAYEQYF.

This clonotype is categorized as medium-sized. A library prepared for alpha chains yielded this beta chain as an off-target read; its size is of little meaning. The chain links TRBV20-1 to TRBJ2-5, with D perhaps assigned TRBD1 or TRBD2 (5 bases each). Trimming shortened V by 0 bases and J by 1 base, and 9 bases separated the two germline ends. The CDR3 loop spans 14 amino acids. Germline V gene data show CDR1 as DFQATT and CDR2 as SNEGSKA (reference sequence). The CDR3 sequence is CSAREGAGQETQYF. The CDR3 DNA sequence: TGCAGTGCTAGAGAAGGGGCGGGCCAAGAGACCCAGTACTTC.

In its sample, this clonotype ranks as large. A library made for alpha chains picked up this beta chain off target, so its size means little. The CDR3 spells CASSLLAGEDIQYF. The DNA for the CDR3 is TGTGCCAGCAGTTTACTAGCGGGAGAGGACATTCAGTACTTC. This sequence joins TRBV28 and TRBJ2-4, with 10 positions matching TRBD2. Germline trimming cut 2 bases from V and 8 bases from J; bases unmatched to any gene: 3. The germline V gene has CDR1 MDHEN and CDR2 SYDVKM. The CDR3 runs 14 residues.